These 27 T cell receptor beta chains were sequenced from one sample in a study of molecular identifiers for immune sequencing clone quantification. TCRdb recomputed calls from the PCR reads with MiXCR, one row per CDR3 protein. The data contain about 510,000 distinct CDR3 sequences, about a fifth of them seen just once; the ten biggest clones take up about 0.8%. Sequenced: naive CD8+ T cells from blood, with Jurkat cell RNA spiked in. Subset: FACS-sorted CD8+CD4-CCR7+CD45RA+ naive T cells. The receptors originated from a human donor in good health. Some libraries in this study had Jurkat cell RNA spiked in.

This clonotype was seen only a few times. This sequence joins TRBV18 and TRBJ1-1; D is unclear. The CDR3 sequence is 12 residues long. V shed 4 bases and J shed 7 bases, with 10 bases lying between them. Germline loops: CDR1 KGHSH, CDR2 LQKENI. CDR3 amino acids: CASSHVGGEAFF. The CDR3 DNA follows: TGTGCCAGCTCACATGTAGGTGGTGAAGCTTTCTTT.

Many counts were recorded for this clonotype. The chain recombines TRBV6-2 or TRBV6-3 with TRBJ1-1; D is unresolved. The germline V and J ends were trimmed by 2 bases and 6 bases, with 10 bases remaining between them. In germline, CDR1 is MNHEY, CDR2 SVGEGT. The CDR3 extends over 13 amino acids. Written as DNA, the CDR3 is TGTGCCAGCAGTTACGTTGGACGACCTGAAGCTTTCTTT. Its translation: CASSYVGRPEAFF.

This clonotype appeared many times. The chain links TRBV10-3 to TRBJ2-7, with TRBD1 identical over 8 bases. Looked up from germline, CDR1 is ENHRY and CDR2 is SYGVKD. The CDR3 is 14 residues long. The J segment lost 5 bases and the V segment lost 4 bases, leaving 7 bases of the junction unmatched. The CDR3 sequence: CAISGAGGPHEQYF. The CDR3 DNA is TGTGCCATCAGTGGGGCAGGGGGCCCCCACGAGCAGTACTTC.

At least ten counts were recorded for this clonotype. As DNA, the CDR3 is TGTGCCAGCAGCCACAGACAGGGGGCTAGTCAGCCCCAGCATTTT. It encodes CASSHRQGASQPQHF. This chain links TRBV28 with TRBJ1-5; 10 positions agree with TRBD1. Germline V gives CDR1 MDHEN, CDR2 SYDVKM. This CDR3 is built from 15 residues. V lost 6 bases to trimming and J lost 6 bases; unmatched junction nucleotides: 8.

This clonotype was observed a few times. CDR3 sequence reads: CASSFWQDNYGYTF. Written as DNA, the CDR3 is TGTGCCAGCAGTTTTTGGCAGGATAACTATGGCTACACCTTC. The chain joins TRBV28 to TRBJ1-2; no definite D call. Germline CDR1 and CDR2: MDHEN and SYDVKM. Trimming pared 3 bases from V and 1 base from J, leaving 9 bases between. The CDR3 covers 14 residues.

This clonotype was detected many times. The rearrangement links TRBV7-6 to TRBJ2-3; possibly TRBD2 for D (6 bases). V lost 5 bases and J 0 bases, leaving 30 bases between the germline ends. The germline V gene encodes CDR1 SGHVS and CDR2 FNYEAQ. The CDR3 covers 21 residues. The CDR3 DNA follows: TGTGCCAGCAGCGGAGAAAATAGCCGGGACTCCCAAGGGTCTAGCACAGATACGCAGTATTTT. Protein product: CASSGENSRDSQGSSTDTQYF.

This chain joins TRBV6-5 and TRBJ2-7, with 8 bases matching TRBD2. Trimming removed 11 bases from V and 7 bases from J; junction bases left unmatched: 10. Looked up from germline, CDR1 is MNHEY and CDR2 is SVGAGI. This CDR3 contains 12 residues. CDR3 DNA: TGTGCCGGCTCCGGGGGGGCGGGTGAGCAGTACTTC. Protein sequence: CAGSGGAGEQYF.

The chain uses TRBV6-6 and TRBJ1-5; 11 bases map to TRBD1. In germline, CDR1 is MNHNY, CDR2 SVGAGI (reference sequence). CDR3 length equals 16 residues. The V segment lost 2 bases and the J segment 1 base; nucleotides outside the gene matches: 1. DNA for the CDR3: TGTGCCAGCAGTTACCGGACAGGGGGCAGCAATCAGCCCCAGCATTTT. Amino acids: CASSYRTGGSNQPQHF.

In this sample, this clonotype turned up many times. The V call is TRBV28, the J call TRBJ2-5; D not certain. Trimming removed 2 bases at V and 4 bases at J, with 14 bases between. CDR1 is MDHEN and CDR2 is SYDVKM in the germline V gene. The CDR3 is 15 residues long. The CDR3 reads CASSLTTYPAETQYF. In DNA, the CDR3 is TGTGCCAGCAGTTTAACGACTTACCCGGCAGAGACCCAGTACTTC.

This chain links TRBV19 with TRBJ1-5; D is ambiguous. Germline assignment: CDR1 LNHDA and CDR2 SQIVND (reference sequence). With 7 bases removed from V and 7 bases from J, the gap between germline ends came to 14 bases. The CDR3 is 13 amino acids. The CDR3 loop reads CASNSVLRQPQHF. The CDR3 nucleotides read TGTGCCAGTAATAGCGTGCTACGGCAGCCCCAGCATTTT.

Details on this clonotype: A read error is possible here, since a much larger clone lies one base away. This CDR3 reads CASSPAALEQYF. CDR3 in DNA: TGTGCCAGCAGCCCCGCGGCCCTCGAGCAGTACTTC. The chain combines TRBV5-6 with TRBJ2-7, with D hard to call. Germline CDR1 reads SGHDT; CDR2 reads YYEEEE. V shed 4 bases and J shed 6 bases, with 11 bases lying between them. There are 12 residues in the CDR3.

To note about this clonotype: This could be a read error, since a much larger clone is one nucleotide away. The chain recombines TRBV4-1 with TRBJ2-2, with 13 nucleotides matching TRBD2. The CDR3 is 16 residues long. Germline V gene sequence: CDR1 MGHRA, CDR2 YSYEKL. The CDR3 region has the DNA TGCGCCAGCAGCCAACGACTAGCGGGAGGCACCCGGGAGCTGTTTTTT. This gives the protein CASSQRLAGGTRELFF.

In this sample, this clonotype turned up a few times. V and J are TRBV14 and TRBJ2-1, with TRBD2 matching over 8 bases. The V and J ends lost 0 bases and 8 bases, in that order; junction bases with no gene match: 12. CDR1 and CDR2 from the germline V gene are SGHDN and FVKESK. The CDR3 covers 17 residues. The CDR3 region is CASSQDSRLAPVDEQFF. The DNA of the CDR3 is TGTGCCAGCAGCCAAGACAGTAGACTAGCGCCAGTCGATGAGCAGTTCTTC. The full variable domain, its missing parts supplied by reference TRBV14 and TRBJ2-1, is EAGVTQFPSHSVIEKGQTVTLRCDPISGHDNLYWYRRVMGKEIKFLLHFVKESKQDESGMPNNRFLAERTGGTYSTLKVQPAELEDSGVYFCASSQDSRLAPVDEQFFGPGTRLTVL.

The rearrangement uses TRBV12-3 or TRBV12-4 and TRBJ2-3; D is unclear. Trimming took off 3 bases at V and 4 bases at J, with 8 bases between the two ends. The CDR3 sequence is 13 residues long. CDR3 DNA: TGTGCCAGCAGTTTTTTTAGTCCAGATACGCAGTATTTT. It translates to CASSFFSPDTQYF.

This clonotype was seen repeatedly, ten times or more. The chain employs TRBV7-9 and TRBJ2-2, with TRBD2 matching 9 bases. The CDR3 is 13 residues long. Trimming cost V 11 bases and J 2 bases; bases outside gene matches: 3. Germline V gene lookup returns CDR1 SEHNR and CDR2 FQNEAQ (reference sequence). Here the CDR3 reads CASSGINTGELFF. DNA for the CDR3: TGTGCCTCTAGCGGGATTAACACCGGGGAGCTGTTTTTT.

V and J are TRBV6-5 and TRBJ2-3; the match to TRBD1 covers 7 bases. V shed 7 bases and J 0 bases; nucleotides not matched to a gene: 4. Germline loops: CDR1 MNHEY, CDR2 SVGAGI. This CDR3 is built from 14 residues. As DNA, the CDR3 is TGTGCCAGCACTGACAGGGCTAGCACAGATACGCAGTATTTT. Translated, it gives CASTDRASTDTQYF.

Regarding this clonotype: A much larger clone lies a single base off, so this may be a read error. The V and J genes are TRBV20-1 and TRBJ2-3; D remains unclear. Germline V lookup: CDR1 DFQATT, CDR2 SNEGSKA (reference sequence). Trimming pared 6 bases from V and 0 bases from J, leaving 13 bases between. This CDR3 contains 14 residues. Written as DNA, the CDR3 is TGCAGTGCAACCATGGGTATGAGCACAGATACGCAGTATTTT. Translated: CSATMGMSTDTQYF.

For this clonotype: A read error may be the cause here, since a much bigger clone is one base away. This chain uses TRBV19 with TRBJ2-3; D remains unclear. CDR1 and CDR2 from the germline V gene are LNHDA and SQIVND (reference sequence). This CDR3 has 15 residues. The CDR3 nucleotides read TGTGCCAGTGGTATAGGAGCATCTAGCACAGATACGCAGTATTTT. Its protein product is CASGIGASSTDTQYF.

A single count supports this clonotype. This sequence may be a read error, since a much larger clone differs from it by one base. The rearrangement uses TRBV29-1 and TRBJ2-3, with TRBD1 matching over 7 bases. This CDR3 is 12 amino acids long. V shed 4 bases, J shed 5 bases, and the junction held 3 bases outside the gene matches. Germline V gene data show CDR1 as SQVTM and CDR2 as ANQGSEA. CDR3 nucleotides: TGCAGCGTTGTCACAGGGGTAGATACGCAGTATTTT. Translating gives CSVVTGVDTQYF.

This clonotype was detected a few times. The germline gene is not matched at one end of the junction; a read error may be the cause. Here the CDR3 reads CASSQVAGREIYQETQYF. The CDR3 nucleotides are TGTGCCAGCAGCCAAGTTGCGGGCAGGGAGATCTACCAGGAGACCCAGTACTTC. V usage is TRBV3-1 and J usage is TRBJ2-5, with D perhaps given as TRBD1 or TRBD2 (5 bases each). The germline CDR1 and CDR2 sequences are LGHDT and YNNKEL (reference sequence). This CDR3 contains 18 residues.

A remark on this clonotype: A read error may explain this, as a much larger clone is one base away. V and J are TRBV6-2 or TRBV6-3 and TRBJ1-1; 9 bases align to TRBD1. Germline-derived CDR1 and CDR2 are MNHEY and SVGEGT. There are 15 residues in the CDR3. Trimming took 6 bases from V and 13 from J; bases not matched to a gene: 18. The CDR3 DNA reads TGTGCCAGCAGCCGCTACTCCGGGACAGGGATTGAGGTTTTCTTT. Encoded protein: CASSRYSGTGIEVFF.

With respect to this clonotype: This clone may be a read error of a much larger clone one base away. V gene TRBV28 combines with J gene TRBJ2-7, with D maybe TRBD2 (5 bases). The CDR3 runs to 15 residues. CDR1 MDHEN and CDR2 SYDVKM come from the germline V gene. The DNA for the CDR3 is TGTGCCACCGTTTTATACGAGCGGAGTTCCTACGCGCAGTACTTC. It codes for CATVLYERSSYAQYF.

In regard to this clonotype: A much larger clonotype is one base distant, so this may be a read error. The V call is TRBV7-9, the J call TRBJ2-3; D might be TRBD2 (6 bases). CDR3 length: 14 amino acids. Per germline, CDR1 SEHNR and CDR2 FQNEAQ (reference sequence). The DNA for the CDR3 is TGTGCCAGCGAGCGGGTTTCTAGCACAGATGCGCAGTATTTT. This sequence encodes CASERVSSTDAQYF.

This clonotype was counted many times. CDR3 in DNA: TGTGCCAGCAGTTATTCGGGGTACACTGAAGCTTTCTTT. This encodes CASSYSGYTEAFF. The chain uses TRBV6-5 and TRBJ1-1; D remains unclear. The CDR3 loop spans 13 amino acids. V was shortened by 3 bases and J by 3 bases, with 8 bases between the two germline ends. Germline values: CDR1 MNHEY, CDR2 SVGAGI.

The chain carries TRBV6-5 and TRBJ2-1; D is unresolved. The germline V gene has CDR1 MNHEY and CDR2 SVGAGI. V lost 2 bases and J lost 10, with 6 bases in between. CDR3 size: 11 residues. This chain's CDR3 is CASSYRLEQFF. The CDR3 DNA reads as TGTGCCAGCAGTTACCGGTTAGAGCAGTTCTTC.

The rearrangement links TRBV7-6 to TRBJ2-7; D is unresolved. V was pared by 5 bases and J by 6 bases, with 8 bases between. This CDR3 is 11 amino acids long. CDR1 and CDR2 (germline): SGHVS, FNYEAQ. CDR3 protein: CASSPHTEQYF. The DNA of the CDR3 is TGTGCCAGCAGCCCGCACACCGAGCAGTACTTC.

In this sample, this clonotype turned up a few times. The chain couples TRBV5-6 to TRBJ2-7; 13 bases are shared with TRBD2. This CDR3 region has 15 residues. Losses at the gene ends were 0 bases for V and 6 bases for J; bases not matched to a gene: 3. The germline gives CDR1 SGHDT, CDR2 YYEEEE. This CDR3 reads CASSLGTSGGPEQYF. CDR3 bases: TGTGCCAGCAGCTTGGGGACTAGCGGGGGACCCGAGCAGTACTTC.